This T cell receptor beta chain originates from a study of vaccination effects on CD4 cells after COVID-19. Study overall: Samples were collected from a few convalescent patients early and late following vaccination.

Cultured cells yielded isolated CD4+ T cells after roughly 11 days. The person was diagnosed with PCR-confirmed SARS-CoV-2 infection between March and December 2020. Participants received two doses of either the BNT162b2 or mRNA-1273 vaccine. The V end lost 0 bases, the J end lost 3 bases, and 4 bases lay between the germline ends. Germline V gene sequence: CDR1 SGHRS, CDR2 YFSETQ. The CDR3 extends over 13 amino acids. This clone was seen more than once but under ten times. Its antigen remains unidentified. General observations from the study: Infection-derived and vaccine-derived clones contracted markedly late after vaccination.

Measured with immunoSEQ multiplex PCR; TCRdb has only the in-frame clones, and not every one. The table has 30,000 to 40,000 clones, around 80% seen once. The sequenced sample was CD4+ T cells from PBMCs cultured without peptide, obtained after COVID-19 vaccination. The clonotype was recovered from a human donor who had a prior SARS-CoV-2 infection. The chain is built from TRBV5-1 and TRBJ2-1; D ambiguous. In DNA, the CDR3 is TGCGCCAGCAGCTTGGACGGCTACAATGAGCAGTTCTTC. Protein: CASSLDGYNEQFF.